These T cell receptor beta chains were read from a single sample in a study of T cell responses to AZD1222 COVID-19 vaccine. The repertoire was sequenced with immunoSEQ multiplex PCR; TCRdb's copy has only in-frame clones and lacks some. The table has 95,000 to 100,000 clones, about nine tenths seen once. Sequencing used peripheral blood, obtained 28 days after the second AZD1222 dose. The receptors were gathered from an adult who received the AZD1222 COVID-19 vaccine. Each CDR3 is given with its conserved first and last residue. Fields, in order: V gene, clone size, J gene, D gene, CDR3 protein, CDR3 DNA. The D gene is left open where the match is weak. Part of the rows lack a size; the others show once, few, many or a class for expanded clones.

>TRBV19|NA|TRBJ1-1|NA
CASRALGRPEAFF
TGTGCCAGTAGGGCCCTTGGGCGGCCTGAAGCTTTCTTT
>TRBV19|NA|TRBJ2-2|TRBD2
CASSNPGGANTGELFF
TGTGCCAGTAGTAATCCGGGAGGGGCGAACACCGGGGAGCTGTTTTTT
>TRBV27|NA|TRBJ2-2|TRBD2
CASSLMFGAGVGAGELFF
TGTGCCAGCAGTTTAATGTTTGGTGCGGGAGTTGGAGCCGGGGAGCTGTTTTTT
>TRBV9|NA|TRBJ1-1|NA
CASSGADNTEAFF
TGTGCCAGCAGCGGAGCGGACAACACTGAAGCTTTCTTT
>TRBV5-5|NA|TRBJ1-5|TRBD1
CASNTPGQGDQPQHF
TGTGCCAGCAACACTCCCGGACAGGGAGATCAGCCCCAGCATTTT
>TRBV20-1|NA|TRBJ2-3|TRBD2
CSASPLLAGAPDTQYF
TGCAGTGCTAGTCCCCTCCTAGCGGGAGCCCCAGATACGCAGTATTTT
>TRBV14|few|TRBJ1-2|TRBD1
CASSQARGQTYGYTF
TGTGCCAGCAGCCAAGCGAGGGGGCAGACCTATGGCTACACCTTC
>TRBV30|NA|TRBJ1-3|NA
CAGCGGAAGNTIYF
TGTGCCGGGTGTGGGGGGGCGGCCGGAAACACCATATATTTT
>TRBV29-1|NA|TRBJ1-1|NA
CSVERRDTEAFF
TGCAGCGTTGAAAGGCGGGACACTGAAGCTTTCTTT
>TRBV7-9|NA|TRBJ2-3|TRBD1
CASSLDIGQVTDTQYF
TGTGCCAGCAGCTTAGATATAGGACAGGTTACAGATACGCAGTATTTT
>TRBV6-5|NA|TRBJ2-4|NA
CATQDLKDIQYF
TGTGCCACCCAGGACCTAAAAGACATTCAGTACTTC
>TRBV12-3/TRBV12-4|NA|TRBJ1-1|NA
CASSPLMTTGAFF
TGTGCCAGCAGTCCTCTCATGACCACTGGGGCTTTCTTT
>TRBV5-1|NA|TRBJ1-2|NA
CASSLGDNYGYTF
TGCGCCAGCAGCTTGGGGGATAACTATGGCTACACCTTC
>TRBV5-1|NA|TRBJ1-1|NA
CASSPYPNGQEAFF
TGCGCCAGCAGCCCCTACCCCAACGGACAGGAAGCTTTCTTT
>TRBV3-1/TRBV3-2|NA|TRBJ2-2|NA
CASSQVVGNTGELFF
TGTGCCAGCAGCCAAGTTGTAGGGAACACCGGGGAGCTGTTTTTT
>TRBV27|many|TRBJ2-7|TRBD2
CASSSVTSGYEQYF
TGTGCCAGCAGTTCAGTGACTAGCGGGTACGAGCAGTACTTC
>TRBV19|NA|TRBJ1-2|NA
CASSRGGSDGYTF
TGTGCCAGTAGTCGGGGGGGGTCTGATGGCTACACCTTC
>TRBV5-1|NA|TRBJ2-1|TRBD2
CASSLALGLAERNGEQFF
TGCGCCAGCAGCTTGGCCTTGGGACTAGCGGAAAGAAATGGTGAGCAGTTCTTC
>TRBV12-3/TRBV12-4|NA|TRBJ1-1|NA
CASSFKVSTEAFF
TGTGCCAGCAGTTTTAAGGTGTCCACTGAAGCTTTCTTT
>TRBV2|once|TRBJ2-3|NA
CASNVGADTQYF
TGTGCCAGCAATGTTGGGGCAGATACGCAGTATTTT
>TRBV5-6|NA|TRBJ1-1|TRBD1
CASSSRDRGIAFF
TGTGCCAGCAGCTCCCGGGACAGGGGGATAGCTTTCTTT
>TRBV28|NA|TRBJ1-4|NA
CASSFLRGTGEKLFF
TGTGCCAGCAGTTTTCTCCGGGGAACTGGTGAAAAACTGTTTTTT
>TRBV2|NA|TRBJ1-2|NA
CASSEQVNYGYTF
TGTGCCAGCAGTGAACAGGTTAACTATGGCTACACCTTC
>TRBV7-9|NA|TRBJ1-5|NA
CASATATGAQHF
TGTGCCAGCGCTACGGCTACTGGGGCCCAGCATTTT
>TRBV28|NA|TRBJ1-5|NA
CASSKRVDGQPQHF
TGTGCCAGCAGTAAAAGGGTAGACGGTCAGCCCCAGCATTTT
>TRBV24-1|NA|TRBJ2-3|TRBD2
CATSDPSLGGRFSTDTQYF
TGTGCCACCAGTGACCCTTCTCTCGGCGGGAGGTTTAGCACAGATACGCAGTATTTT
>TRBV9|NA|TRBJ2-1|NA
CASSVDASLSDEQFF
TGTGCCAGCAGCGTAGATGCTAGCCTCTCCGATGAGCAGTTCTTC
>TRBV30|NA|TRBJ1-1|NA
CAWSRGHHRGGYMNTEAFF
TGTGCCTGGAGTCGCGGACATCATCGAGGCGGGTACATGAACACTGAAGCTTTCTTT
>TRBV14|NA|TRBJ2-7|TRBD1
CASSLQDRDEQYF
TGTGCCAGCAGCCTCCAAGACAGGGACGAGCAGTACTTC
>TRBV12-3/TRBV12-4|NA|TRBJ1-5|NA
CASNRKGDQPQHF
TGTGCCAGCAATCGTAAGGGAGATCAGCCCCAGCATTTT